The rows below give T cell receptor beta chains drawn from one sample of a study of shared T cell receptors in the human thymus. Only in-frame clones appear in the TCRdb table, and some are missing; sequencing was by immunoSEQ multiplex PCR. The sample holds over 450,000 clones; about 80% are singletons and the top ten take 0.01% to 0.015%. The data also belong to a second study, concerning human thymus T cells.

The source material was thymocytes. These receptors originate from a boy less than two years old with a congenital heart defect. CDR3s include the opening cysteine and the closing phenylalanine or tryptophan. D genes are given only for firm matches. A row's size may be missing; if present it is once, few, many or a size class.

abundance: NA
d_gene: TRBD2
v_gene: TRBV27
j_gene: TRBJ2-5
CDR3nt: TGTGCCAGCAGTTACGCTAGCGGAATTCAAGAGACCCAGTACTTC
CDR3aa: CASSYASGIQETQYF

abundance: NA
d_gene: TRBD2
v_gene: TRBV9
j_gene: TRBJ2-1
CDR3nt: TGTGCCAGCAGCGTAGGGGAGGGGAGGGAGCAGTTCTTC
CDR3aa: CASSVGEGREQFF

abundance: few
d_gene: NA
v_gene: TRBV7-9
j_gene: TRBJ2-7
CDR3nt: TGTGCCAGCAGCTCCCAGGGGGGGTGCGGGAGGTCCCCAGAAGAGCAGTACTTC
CDR3aa: CASSSQGGCGRSPEEQYF

abundance: NA
d_gene: TRBD2
v_gene: TRBV27
j_gene: TRBJ2-1
CDR3nt: TGTGCCAGCAGTTTAATCCGGCTGGGCGGGAGGGCCGAAGTAAGCAGGAATGAGCAGTTCTTC
CDR3aa: CASSLIRLGGRAEVSRNEQFF

abundance: NA
d_gene: NA
v_gene: TRBV7-4
j_gene: TRBJ2-7
CDR3nt: TGTGCCAGCAGCCCCCGGGGATTCACCTACGAGCAGTACTTC
CDR3aa: CASSPRGFTYEQYF

abundance: NA
d_gene: NA
v_gene: TRBV10-3
j_gene: TRBJ2-3
CDR3nt: TGTGCCATCAGTGGGGGGAGGACAGATACGCAGTATTTT
CDR3aa: CAISGGRTDTQYF

abundance: NA
d_gene: NA
v_gene: TRBV2
j_gene: TRBJ1-5
CDR3nt: TGTGCCAGCTCTGAGCAGGGCTGGCAGCCCCAGCATTTT
CDR3aa: CASSEQGWQPQHF

abundance: NA
d_gene: NA
v_gene: TRBV16
j_gene: TRBJ1-3
CDR3nt: TGTGCCAGCAGCCCTCCCGAGACAGCTTCTGGAAACACCATATATTTT
CDR3aa: CASSPPETASGNTIYF

abundance: NA
d_gene: TRBD2
v_gene: TRBV11-2
j_gene: TRBJ2-4
CDR3nt: TGTGCCAGCAGCCCCATTGGGCGGGGGGTAGCCAAAAACATTCAGTACTTC
CDR3aa: CASSPIGRGVAKNIQYF

abundance: NA
d_gene: NA
v_gene: TRBV28
j_gene: TRBJ2-7
CDR3nt: TGTGCCAGCAGTCTCTTACTACTTTCCTACGAGCAGTACTTC
CDR3aa: CASSLLLLSYEQYF

abundance: NA
d_gene: NA
v_gene: TRBV20-1
j_gene: TRBJ2-7
CDR3nt: TGCAGTGCTAGATCCACTTACGAGCAGTACTTC
CDR3aa: CSARSTYEQYF

abundance: few
d_gene: NA
v_gene: TRBV20-1
j_gene: TRBJ2-7
CDR3nt: TGCAGTGCTAGGAGGGTTTACGAGCAGTACTTC
CDR3aa: CSARRVYEQYF

abundance: NA
d_gene: NA
v_gene: TRBV2
j_gene: TRBJ2-7
CDR3nt: TGTGCCAGCAGTGATTTGGCAGGTGATTTCGAGCAGTACTTC
CDR3aa: CASSDLAGDFEQYF

abundance: NA
d_gene: NA
v_gene: TRBV7-9
j_gene: TRBJ1-5
CDR3nt: TGTGCCAGCAGCTTACAGGGTGGAAGCAATCAGCCCCAGCATTTT
CDR3aa: CASSLQGGSNQPQHF

abundance: NA
d_gene: NA
v_gene: TRBV4-2
j_gene: TRBJ1-1
CDR3nt: TGTGCCAGCAGCCAAGAGGGGCAGGGGAGGGTCACTGAAGCTTTCTTT
CDR3aa: CASSQEGQGRVTEAFF

abundance: once
d_gene: NA
v_gene: TRBV30
j_gene: TRBJ2-5
CDR3nt: TGTGCCTGGAGTGTACGTGGGGGGGAGACCCAGTACTTC
CDR3aa: CAWSVRGGETQYF

abundance: NA
d_gene: NA
v_gene: TRBV12-5
j_gene: TRBJ2-1
CDR3nt: TGTGCTAGTGGTTTGGAATCATTGGGTGGGAGCAATGAGCAGTTCTTC
CDR3aa: CASGLESLGGSNEQFF

abundance: once
d_gene: NA
v_gene: TRBV6-1
j_gene: TRBJ2-2
CDR3nt: TGTGCCAGCAGGCAGGGGAGGGGGGGGGAGCTGTTTTTT
CDR3aa: CASRQGRGGELFF

abundance: NA
d_gene: NA
v_gene: TRBV4-1
j_gene: TRBJ2-2
CDR3nt: TGCGCCAGCAGCCCGGCCGGGTCACGAGGGGGGGAGCTGTTTTTT
CDR3aa: CASSPAGSRGGELFF

abundance: few
d_gene: TRBD2
v_gene: TRBV15
j_gene: TRBJ2-1
CDR3nt: TGTGCCACCAGGGCCACTAGCGGGAGGTTGTACAATGAGCAGTTCTTC
CDR3aa: CATRATSGRLYNEQFF

abundance: few
d_gene: NA
v_gene: TRBV7-2
j_gene: TRBJ2-7
CDR3nt: TGTGCCAGCAGCTTAGCGGCCCACGAGCAGTACTTC
CDR3aa: CASSLAAHEQYF

abundance: NA
d_gene: NA
v_gene: TRBV29-1
j_gene: TRBJ2-3
CDR3nt: TGCAGCGTTGGGAGGGGTGATACGCAGTATTTT
CDR3aa: CSVGRGDTQYF

abundance: NA
d_gene: NA
v_gene: TRBV5-4
j_gene: TRBJ2-2
CDR3nt: TGTGCCAGCAGAGATGAGGGCACCGGGGAGCTGTTTTTT
CDR3aa: CASRDEGTGELFF

abundance: NA
d_gene: NA
v_gene: TRBV18
j_gene: TRBJ1-1
CDR3nt: TGTGCCAGCTCACCGCAACCGGGAAAGTGTACTGAAGCTTTCTTT
CDR3aa: CASSPQPGKCTEAFF

abundance: NA
d_gene: TRBD2
v_gene: TRBV6-1
j_gene: TRBJ2-5
CDR3nt: TGTGCCAGCAGTGAAGCGTGGTGGGGTGGGGCTAGCGGGAGAGGGCTCAAGACCCAGTACTTC
CDR3aa: CASSEAWWGGASGRGLKTQYF

abundance: NA
d_gene: TRBD2
v_gene: TRBV29-1
j_gene: TRBJ2-5
CDR3nt: TGCAGCGTTGAAGATGAGTTCACTAGCGGGAGGGCCCTCCAAGAGACCCAGTACTTC
CDR3aa: CSVEDEFTSGRALQETQYF

abundance: NA
d_gene: NA
v_gene: TRBV7-9
j_gene: TRBJ1-2
CDR3nt: TGTGCCAGCAGCTCCGACAGAGGCTATGGCTACACCTTC
CDR3aa: CASSSDRGYGYTF

abundance: NA
d_gene: TRBD2
v_gene: TRBV14
j_gene: TRBJ2-2
CDR3nt: TGTGCCAGCAGCCAAGGAGCGGGAGTTTCGAACACCGGGGAGCTGTTTTTT
CDR3aa: CASSQGAGVSNTGELFF

abundance: NA
d_gene: TRBD1
v_gene: TRBV4-3
j_gene: TRBJ1-3
CDR3nt: TGCGCCAGCAGCCAAATCCCGGGACAGGGCTCTGGAAACACCATATATTTT
CDR3aa: CASSQIPGQGSGNTIYF

abundance: NA
d_gene: TRBD1
v_gene: TRBV4-3
j_gene: TRBJ1-2
CDR3nt: TGCGCCAGCAGCCGGTATACAGGGGAGGAGGGCTACACCTTC
CDR3aa: CASSRYTGEEGYTF

abundance: NA
d_gene: NA
v_gene: TRBV21-1
j_gene: TRBJ2-7
CDR3nt: TGTGCCAGCAGCCCCTCGGGTAGCGGGCGGTACGAGCAGTACTTC
CDR3aa: CASSPSGSGRYEQYF

abundance: NA
d_gene: NA
v_gene: TRBV7-9
j_gene: TRBJ2-7
CDR3nt: TGTGCCAGCAGCTTCGTACCGAGCGGTTATCCCTACGAGCAGTACTTC
CDR3aa: CASSFVPSGYPYEQYF

abundance: NA
d_gene: TRBD2
v_gene: TRBV27
j_gene: TRBJ2-7
CDR3nt: TGTGCCAGCCGAGGTACTAGCGGTTCCTACGAGCAGTACTTC
CDR3aa: CASRGTSGSYEQYF

abundance: NA
d_gene: NA
v_gene: TRBV6-6
j_gene: TRBJ1-1
CDR3nt: TGTGCCAGCAGTTACTCTCGCAGGGGTGCTTTCTTT
CDR3aa: CASSYSRRGAFF

abundance: NA
d_gene: TRBD1
v_gene: TRBV7-2
j_gene: TRBJ1-3
CDR3nt: TGTGCCAGCAGCTCGTCTGGGGACAGGGGGTCCCACACCATATATTTT
CDR3aa: CASSSSGDRGSHTIYF

abundance: once
d_gene: NA
v_gene: TRBV30
j_gene: TRBJ1-2
CDR3nt: TGTGCCTGGAGTGTACTAGGGTGGAATGGCTACACCTTC
CDR3aa: CAWSVLGWNGYTF

abundance: NA
d_gene: NA
v_gene: TRBV29-1
j_gene: TRBJ1-1
CDR3nt: TGCAGCGTTTGCGAGGCCACTGAAGCTTTCTTT
CDR3aa: CSVCEATEAFF

abundance: NA
d_gene: TRBD2
v_gene: TRBV5-5
j_gene: TRBJ2-7
CDR3nt: TGTGCCCCGCGGGGGATGGACTACGAGCAGTACTTC
CDR3aa: CAPRGMDYEQYF

abundance: NA
d_gene: NA
v_gene: TRBV11-3
j_gene: TRBJ2-4
CDR3nt: TGTGCCAGCAGCTCGACAGAAAACATTCAGTACTTC
CDR3aa: CASSSTENIQYF

abundance: few
d_gene: NA
v_gene: TRBV19
j_gene: TRBJ2-3
CDR3nt: TGTGCCAGTAGTTCGGACATAGATACGCAGTATTTT
CDR3aa: CASSSDIDTQYF

abundance: NA
d_gene: NA
v_gene: TRBV11-3
j_gene: TRBJ1-3
CDR3nt: TGTGCCAGCAGCTTAGATGGGGCCACACCCTCTGGAAACACCATATATTTT
CDR3aa: CASSLDGATPSGNTIYF

abundance: NA
d_gene: TRBD2
v_gene: TRBV11-2
j_gene: TRBJ2-3
CDR3nt: TGTGCCAGCAGCTCCGACGGGGGGACCTCCACCACAGATACGCAGTATTTT
CDR3aa: CASSSDGGTSTTDTQYF

abundance: NA
d_gene: NA
v_gene: TRBV7-9
j_gene: TRBJ2-7
CDR3nt: TGTGCCAGCGCCGGGACGGGGGTATCCTACGAGCAGTACTTC
CDR3aa: CASAGTGVSYEQYF

abundance: NA
d_gene: NA
v_gene: TRBV12-5
j_gene: TRBJ2-7
CDR3nt: TGTGCTAGTGGTTTCCCCCCCAAGGACAGGGAGGGCTACGAGCAGTACTTC
CDR3aa: CASGFPPKDREGYEQYF

abundance: NA
d_gene: NA
v_gene: TRBV27
j_gene: TRBJ2-1
CDR3nt: TGTGCCAGCAGTTTACGCGGGCCCTGGGATGAGCAGTTCTTC
CDR3aa: CASSLRGPWDEQFF

abundance: NA
d_gene: TRBD1
v_gene: TRBV11-3
j_gene: TRBJ1-2
CDR3nt: TGTGCCAGCAGCCCCCCCGGAGACAGGGAATACTACACCTTC
CDR3aa: CASSPPGDREYYTF

abundance: NA
d_gene: NA
v_gene: TRBV15
j_gene: TRBJ2-7
CDR3nt: TGTGCCACCAGCAGAGATCCGGGTCCTTATTACGAGCAGTACTTC
CDR3aa: CATSRDPGPYYEQYF

abundance: NA
d_gene: NA
v_gene: TRBV15
j_gene: TRBJ2-4
CDR3nt: TGTGCCACCAGCACAACAGTAGCCAAAAACATTCAGTACTTC
CDR3aa: CATSTTVAKNIQYF

abundance: NA
d_gene: TRBD2
v_gene: TRBV7-9
j_gene: TRBJ2-1
CDR3nt: TGTGCCAGCAGCTTCCCCCCCAGCGGGAGCTCCTACAATGAGCAGTTCTTC
CDR3aa: CASSFPPSGSSYNEQFF